The T cell receptor beta chain described here comes from a study of control samples from healthy donors and cancer patients. Produced via immunoSEQ multiplex PCR; TCRdb's table is partial and in-frame only. The sample lists 95,000 to 130,000 clones, around 90% occurring once. This clonotype was obtained from a woman aged 70 to 79 in good health. Sequences were obtained from blood.

CDR3 sequence: CASSKGGGYGNTIYF. In nucleotides, the CDR3 is TGTGCCAGCAGCAAAGGTGGAGGGTACGGAAACACCATATATTTT. This chain links TRBV5-6 with TRBJ1-3; no clear D. Per the germline V gene, CDR1 is SGHDT and CDR2 is YYEEEE. The CDR3 spans 15 residues. Trimming left V 4 bases short and J 4 bases short, with 15 bases between.